This TCR beta chain was found in a study of T-cell reconstitution after alpha-beta-depleted transplantation in children. General study points: Several hundred graft clones that had expanded were reportedly the source of alpha-beta T cells about two months after transplant. T-cell numbers and diversity, one year after transplant, stemmed largely from T cells that were newly produced. Surviving recipient cells, namely T cells and thymic progenitors, were the source of high day-60 TCRbeta diversity in some patients.

The authors prepared the TCRbeta library with unique molecular identifiers. Each CDR3 protein gets one entry after TCRdb re-called the PCR reads with MiXCR. Found here are under 250,000 distinct CDR3 sequences, roughly a quarter of them singletons; the top ten hold around 4.8%. V was shortened by 8 bases and J by 4 bases, with 12 bases between the two germline ends. The CDR3 loop spans 13 amino acids. As regards this clonotype: Its specificity is not known.

The starting material was PBMCs, mostly from graft donor cells, obtained 360 days after TCRalphabeta/CD19-depleted stem cell transplant. The source of this sequence is a female patient between 2 and 15 years old who had a stem cell transplant for congenital amegakaryocytic thrombocytopenia, so the T cells may come from the graft donor. This chain links TRBV12-3 or TRBV12-4 with TRBJ2-4; D is ambiguous. DNA for the CDR3: TGTGCCAGCGTCCCCCGGCTGAAAAACATTCAGTACTTC. Translated: CASVPRLKNIQYF.